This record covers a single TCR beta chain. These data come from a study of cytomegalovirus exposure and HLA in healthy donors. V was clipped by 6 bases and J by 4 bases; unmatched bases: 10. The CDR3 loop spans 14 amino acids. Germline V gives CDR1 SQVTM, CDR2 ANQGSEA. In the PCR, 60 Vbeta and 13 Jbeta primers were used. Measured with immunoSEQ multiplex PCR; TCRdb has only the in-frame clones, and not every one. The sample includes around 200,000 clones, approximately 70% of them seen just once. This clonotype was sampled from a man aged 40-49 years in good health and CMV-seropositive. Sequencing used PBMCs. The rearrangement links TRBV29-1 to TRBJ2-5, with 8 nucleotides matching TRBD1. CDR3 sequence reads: CSVRGQGGVETQYF. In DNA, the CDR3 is TGCAGCGTCCGAGGACAGGGAGGTGTAGAGACCCAGTACTTC.